This is a list of T cell receptor beta chains from one sample in a study of response to subunit inactivated influenza vaccine. One entry per CDR3 protein, called by TCRdb with MiXCR from the RT-PCR reads. The table lists fewer than 600,000 distinct CDR3 sequences, approximately 7.2% of them singletons. The sample consisted of PBMCs from blood, taken roughly 24 months after vaccination. The source of these receptors is a man aged 50-75 years who received an inactivated influenza vaccine. Both conserved end residues are part of each CDR3. D genes are given only for firm matches. Clone size is not always given. Where it is, it says once, few, many or a class for expanded clones.

CDR3 DNA,CDR3 protein,D gene,V gene,clone size,J gene
TGCGCCAGCAGCCAAGTACAGGGGTCGTTCGAGCAGTACTTC,CASSQVQGSFEQYF,TRBD1,TRBV4-1,few,TRBJ2-7
TGTGCCAGCAGCTTGATCACAGGGAGTCAGCCCCAGCATTTT,CASSLITGSQPQHF,NA,TRBV5-5,few,TRBJ1-5
TGTGCCACCAGCAGAGATCGAGGGGGGACTAGCGGGGGGTACGAGCAGTACTTC,CATSRDRGGTSGGYEQYF,TRBD2,TRBV15,few,TRBJ2-7
TGCAGTGCTTCGGACAGGGTAGCCTACGAGCAGTACTTC,CSASDRVAYEQYF,TRBD1,TRBV20-1,few,TRBJ2-7
TGTGCCAGCAGCTCCTGGGGACAGGGAACTGGAAACACCATATATTTT,CASSSWGQGTGNTIYF,TRBD1,TRBV7-6,many,TRBJ1-3
TGCGCCAGCAGCTTGGAGGGACTAGCGGGTTATTACGAGCAGTACTTC,CASSLEGLAGYYEQYF,TRBD2,TRBV5-1,many,TRBJ2-7
TGTGCCAGCAGCTTAAATGTTGTCACAGATACGCAGTATTTT,CASSLNVVTDTQYF,NA,TRBV11-2,NA,TRBJ2-3
TGTGCCAGCAGCTTGTTGTCGGGAGTGGGCAATGAGCAGTTCTTC,CASSLLSGVGNEQFF,NA,TRBV5-8,many,TRBJ2-1
TGCAGTGCAACGGAGTTGGCCAAAAACATTCAGTACTTC,CSATELAKNIQYF,NA,TRBV20-1,NA,TRBJ2-4
TGTGCCAGCAGCTTTGGGACAGGGGGCGCAGGGAATGAGCAGTTCTTC,CASSFGTGGAGNEQFF,TRBD1,TRBV7-9,NA,TRBJ2-1
TGCAGTGCTCAGTCCCCAAACTCCGGGACTAGTCCAGATACGCAGTATTTT,CSAQSPNSGTSPDTQYF,TRBD2,TRBV20-1,few,TRBJ2-3
TGTGCCAGCAGCCAAGATCAGGGGGATGAGCAGTTCTTC,CASSQDQGDEQFF,TRBD1,TRBV4-2,many,TRBJ2-1
TGTGCCAGCAGCCAAGATCCCGGGAGTCGAAAGACCCAGTACTTC,CASSQDPGSRKTQYF,NA,TRBV14,many,TRBJ2-5
TGCAGTGCTAGAGGCGGGAGAAGCACCGGGGAGCTGTTTTTT,CSARGGRSTGELFF,TRBD2,TRBV20-1,few,TRBJ2-2
TGTGCCAGCAGCCAATTAGAAGGGGAGCTGTTTTTT,CASSQLEGELFF,NA,TRBV3-1,few,TRBJ2-2
TGTGCCAGCAGTATGATAGCGGGAGGGCGTAACAATGAGCAGTTCTTC,CASSMIAGGRNNEQFF,TRBD2,TRBV28,few,TRBJ2-1
TGCGCCAGCAGCGTTGGGACTAGCGGGAGTAGCGCCGGGGAGCTGTTTTTT,CASSVGTSGSSAGELFF,TRBD2,TRBV5-1,NA,TRBJ2-2
TGTGCCAGCGGTGGGGGCACCACACTTTATGGCTACACCTTC,CASGGGTTLYGYTF,NA,TRBV7-9,few,TRBJ1-2
TGTGCCAGCAGTGTACCGACTAGCGGGAGAAACACCGGGGAGCTGTTTTTT,CASSVPTSGRNTGELFF,TRBD2,TRBV12-3/TRBV12-4,few,TRBJ2-2
TGTGCCAGCGGTTACACCGGGACAGGGGTGCACGAGCAGTACTTC,CASGYTGTGVHEQYF,TRBD1,TRBV27,NA,TRBJ2-7
TGTGCCTGGGCAACAGGGAGCACAGATACGCAGTATTTT,CAWATGSTDTQYF,NA,TRBV30,NA,TRBJ2-3
TGTGCCAGCAATGCTGGGGCCAACGTCCTGACTTTC,CASNAGANVLTF,NA,TRBV6-6,few,TRBJ2-6
TGTGCCAGCAGTCCCGACAGGTCTGGCTACACCTTC,CASSPDRSGYTF,NA,TRBV6-1,many,TRBJ1-2
TGTGCCAGCAGCTTTCCCCAGGAGCCAGCGGAAGCTTCCTTT,CASSFPQEPAEASF,NA,TRBV11-3,NA,TRBJ1-1
TGTGCCAGCAGTTTAGGGGTAACCGGGGAGCTGTTTTTT,CASSLGVTGELFF,NA,TRBV12-3/TRBV12-4,many,TRBJ2-2
TGTGCCAGCAGCTTGTGGAAGACTAGCGGGAGGGCCTTATATACGCAGTATTTT,CASSLWKTSGRALYTQYF,TRBD2,TRBV11-1,NA,TRBJ2-3
TGTGCCAGCAGACTGGAGCGGGGGCACTACGAGCAGTACTTC,CASRLERGHYEQYF,TRBD2,TRBV12-3/TRBV12-4,few,TRBJ2-7
TGTGCCAGCAGTGCTTCGGAGGGCCCAAGCTCCTACAATGAGCAGTTCTTC,CASSASEGPSSYNEQFF,NA,TRBV28,NA,TRBJ2-1
TGTGCCAGCAGCCCCAGACTAGCGTATTACAATGAGCAGTTCTTC,CASSPRLAYYNEQFF,TRBD2,TRBV7-7,many,TRBJ2-1
TGTGCCATCAGTGAGTCGAAGGGAATAGCGGCTCAAGAGACCCAGTACTTC,CAISESKGIAAQETQYF,NA,TRBV10-3,few,TRBJ2-5
TGTGCCAGCGGGACAGGGAAAAATAGCAATCAGCCCCAGCATTTT,CASGTGKNSNQPQHF,TRBD1,TRBV19,NA,TRBJ1-5
TGCGCCAGCAGCCAAGAACTGTCAGGGTCTGGAAACACCATATATTTT,CASSQELSGSGNTIYF,NA,TRBV4-3,few,TRBJ1-3
TGTGCCAGCAGCTTCTCCGGGGGGACAGCCCAAGCTTTCTTT,CASSFSGGTAQAFF,TRBD1,TRBV11-2,NA,TRBJ1-1